This T cell receptor beta chain was obtained from a study of OX40 agonist ivuxolimab in advanced cancers. At the level of the study: Subjects had a mean age of roughly 60 years, with a range of 23 to 79; about 83% were male. Eligibility rules accepted prior anti-PD-1, anti-PD-L1 or anti-CTLA-4 therapy, and over 35% had some.

Comment on this clone: Its antigen remains unidentified.

General study findings and limits: Normalized T-cell clonal expansion was also low in some nonresponders. Relative to CD4+ cells, CD8+ T cells on average had more expanded clones.

Germline V gene lookup returns CDR1 LNHNV and CDR2 YYDKDF (reference sequence). Germline trimming cut 0 bases from V and 6 bases from J; bases unmatched to any gene: 7. The CDR3 runs to 15 residues. Generated by immunoSEQ multiplex PCR, the TCRdb table keeps only in-frame clones and is missing some. This sample has some 70,000 clones; 70% to 90% occur once, and the top ten carry approximately 0.73%. The chain is built from TRBV15 and TRBJ1-2; 7 bases map to TRBD1. Material: CD4+ or CD8+ T cells sorted from blood, obtained in a trial of the OX40 agonist ivuxolimab. This clonotype originated in an adult with an advanced solid tumor such as melanoma, head and neck, liver or kidney cancer. As DNA, the CDR3 is TGTGCCACCAGCAGAGACTACGGGACAGATCATGGCTACACCTTC. This gives the protein CATSRDYGTDHGYTF.